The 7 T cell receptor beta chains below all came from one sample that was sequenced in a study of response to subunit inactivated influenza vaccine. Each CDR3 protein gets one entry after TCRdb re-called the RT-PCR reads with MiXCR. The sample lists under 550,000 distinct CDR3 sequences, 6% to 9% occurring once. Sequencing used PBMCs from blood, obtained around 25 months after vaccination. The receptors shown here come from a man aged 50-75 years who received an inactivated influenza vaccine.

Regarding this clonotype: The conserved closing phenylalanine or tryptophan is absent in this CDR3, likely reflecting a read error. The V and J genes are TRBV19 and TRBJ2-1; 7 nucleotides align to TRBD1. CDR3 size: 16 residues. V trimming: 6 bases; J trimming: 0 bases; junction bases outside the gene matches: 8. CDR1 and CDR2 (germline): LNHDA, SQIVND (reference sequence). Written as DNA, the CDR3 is TGTGCCAGTAGCACCCAGGGACAGTTCTCCTACAATGAGCAGTTCATC. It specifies CASSTQGQFSYNEQFI.

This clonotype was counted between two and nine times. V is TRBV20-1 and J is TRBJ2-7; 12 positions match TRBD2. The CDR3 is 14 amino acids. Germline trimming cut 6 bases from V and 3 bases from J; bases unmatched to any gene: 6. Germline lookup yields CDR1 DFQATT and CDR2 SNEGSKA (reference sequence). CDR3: CSAKRLAGVYEQYF. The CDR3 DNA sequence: TGCAGTGCAAAAAGACTAGCGGGAGTCTACGAGCAGTACTTC.

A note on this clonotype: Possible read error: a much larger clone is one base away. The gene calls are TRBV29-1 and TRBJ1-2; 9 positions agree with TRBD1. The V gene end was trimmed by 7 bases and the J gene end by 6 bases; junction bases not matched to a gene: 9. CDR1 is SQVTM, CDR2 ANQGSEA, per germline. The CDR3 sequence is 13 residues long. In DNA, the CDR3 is TGCAGCGCCTCCGGGACAGGGATCGATGGCTACACCTTC. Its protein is CSASGTGIDGYTF.

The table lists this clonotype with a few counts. The CDR3 DNA reads as TGTGCCACCAGCAGAGATAAGGGGGCGAACACTGAAGCTTTCTTT. This codes for CATSRDKGANTEAFF. The chain employs TRBV15 and TRBJ1-1; 7 bases map to TRBD1. Germline V lookup: CDR1 LNHNV, CDR2 YYDKDF (reference sequence). This CDR3 is built from 15 residues. V lost 0 bases, J lost 1 base, and 2 bases stayed unmatched.

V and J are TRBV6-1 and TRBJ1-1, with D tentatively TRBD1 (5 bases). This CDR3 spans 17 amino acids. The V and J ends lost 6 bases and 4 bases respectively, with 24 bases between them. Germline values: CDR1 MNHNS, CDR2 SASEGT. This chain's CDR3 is CASRPTPFQGVGTEAFF. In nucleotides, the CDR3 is TGTGCCAGCAGGCCTACCCCATTCCAGGGCGTCGGCACTGAAGCTTTCTTT.

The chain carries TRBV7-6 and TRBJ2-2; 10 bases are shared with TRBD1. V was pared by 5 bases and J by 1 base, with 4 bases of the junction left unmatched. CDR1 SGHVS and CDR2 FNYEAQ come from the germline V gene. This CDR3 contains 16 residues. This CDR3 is CASSLRDRGNTGELFF. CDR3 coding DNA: TGTGCCAGCAGCCTCCGGGACAGGGGGAACACCGGGGAGCTGTTTTTT.

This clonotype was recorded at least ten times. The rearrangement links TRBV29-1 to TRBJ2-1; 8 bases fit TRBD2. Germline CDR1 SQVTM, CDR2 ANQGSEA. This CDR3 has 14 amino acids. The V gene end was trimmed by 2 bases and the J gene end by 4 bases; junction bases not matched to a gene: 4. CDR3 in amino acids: CSVEIAGNYNEQFF. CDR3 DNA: TGCAGCGTTGAAATAGCGGGGAATTACAATGAGCAGTTCTTC.